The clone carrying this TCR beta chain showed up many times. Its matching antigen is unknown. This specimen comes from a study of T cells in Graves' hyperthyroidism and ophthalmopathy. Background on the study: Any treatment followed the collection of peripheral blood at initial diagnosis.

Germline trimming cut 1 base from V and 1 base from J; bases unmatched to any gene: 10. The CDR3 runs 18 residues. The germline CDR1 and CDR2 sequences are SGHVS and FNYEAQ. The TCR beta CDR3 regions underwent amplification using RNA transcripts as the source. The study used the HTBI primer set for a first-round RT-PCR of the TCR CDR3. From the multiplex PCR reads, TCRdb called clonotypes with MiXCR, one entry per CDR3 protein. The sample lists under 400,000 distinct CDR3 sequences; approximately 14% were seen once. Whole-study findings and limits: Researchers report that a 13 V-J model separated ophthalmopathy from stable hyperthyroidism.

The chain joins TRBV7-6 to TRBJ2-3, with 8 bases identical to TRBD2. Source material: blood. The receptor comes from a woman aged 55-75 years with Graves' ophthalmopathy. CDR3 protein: CASSLVPGGPTRTDTQYF. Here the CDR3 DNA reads TGTGCCAGCAGCTTAGTACCGGGAGGGCCCACTCGCACAGATACGCAGTATTTT.